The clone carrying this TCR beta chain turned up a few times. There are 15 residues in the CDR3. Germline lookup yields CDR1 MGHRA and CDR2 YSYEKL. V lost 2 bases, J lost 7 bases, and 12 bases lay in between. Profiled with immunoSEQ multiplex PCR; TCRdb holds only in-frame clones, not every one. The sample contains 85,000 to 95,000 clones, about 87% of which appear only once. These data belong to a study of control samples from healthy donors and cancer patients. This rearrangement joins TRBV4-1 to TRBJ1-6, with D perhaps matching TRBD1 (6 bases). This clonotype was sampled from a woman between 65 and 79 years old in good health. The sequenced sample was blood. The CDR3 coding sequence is TGCGCCAGCAGCCAACGGGCAGGGGACAATTCACCCCTCCACTTT. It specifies CASSQRAGDNSPLHF.